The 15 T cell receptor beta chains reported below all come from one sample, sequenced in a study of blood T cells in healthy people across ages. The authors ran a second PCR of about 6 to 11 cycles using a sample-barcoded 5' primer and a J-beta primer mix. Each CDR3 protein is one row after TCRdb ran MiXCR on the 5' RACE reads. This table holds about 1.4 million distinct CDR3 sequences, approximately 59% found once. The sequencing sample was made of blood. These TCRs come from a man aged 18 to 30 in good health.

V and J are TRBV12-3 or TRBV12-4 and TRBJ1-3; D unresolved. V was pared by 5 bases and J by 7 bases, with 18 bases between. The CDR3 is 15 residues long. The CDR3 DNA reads TGTGCCAGCAGTCCTAATACGGGGAAAGGGAACACCATATATTTT. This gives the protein CASSPNTGKGNTIYF.

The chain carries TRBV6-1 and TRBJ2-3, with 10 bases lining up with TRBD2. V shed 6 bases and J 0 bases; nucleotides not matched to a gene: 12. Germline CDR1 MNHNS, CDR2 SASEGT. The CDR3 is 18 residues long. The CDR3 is CASSLWTSGTTSTDTQYF. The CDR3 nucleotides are TGTGCCAGCAGCCTTTGGACTAGCGGAACAACTAGCACAGATACGCAGTATTTT.

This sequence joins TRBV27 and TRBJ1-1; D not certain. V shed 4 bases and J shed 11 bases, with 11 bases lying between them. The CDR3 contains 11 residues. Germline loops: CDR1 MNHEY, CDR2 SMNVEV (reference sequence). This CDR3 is CASSSNLLAFF. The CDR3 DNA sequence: TGTGCCAGCAGTTCTAACCTATTGGCTTTCTTT.

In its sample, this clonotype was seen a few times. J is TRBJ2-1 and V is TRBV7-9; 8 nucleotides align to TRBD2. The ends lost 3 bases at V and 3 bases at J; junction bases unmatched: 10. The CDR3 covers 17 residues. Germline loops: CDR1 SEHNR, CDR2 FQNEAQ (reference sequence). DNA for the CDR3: TGTGCCAGCAGCTTTAAGGGGGTAGCGGGGCTCTACAATGAGCAGTTCTTC. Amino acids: CASSFKGVAGLYNEQFF. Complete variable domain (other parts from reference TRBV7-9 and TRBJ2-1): DTGVSQNPRHKITKRGQNVTFRCDPISEHNRLYWYRQTLGQGPEFLTYFQNEAQLEKSRLLSDRFSAERPKGSFSTLEIQRTEQGDSAMYLCASSFKGVAGLYNEQFFGPGTRLTVL.

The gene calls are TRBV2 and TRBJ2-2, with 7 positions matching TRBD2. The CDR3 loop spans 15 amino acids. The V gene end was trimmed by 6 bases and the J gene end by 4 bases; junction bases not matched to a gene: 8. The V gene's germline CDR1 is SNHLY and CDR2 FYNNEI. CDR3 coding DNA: TGTGCCAGCAGGGTCTCCGGGACTATCACCGGGGAGCTGTTTTTT. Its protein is CASRVSGTITGELFF.

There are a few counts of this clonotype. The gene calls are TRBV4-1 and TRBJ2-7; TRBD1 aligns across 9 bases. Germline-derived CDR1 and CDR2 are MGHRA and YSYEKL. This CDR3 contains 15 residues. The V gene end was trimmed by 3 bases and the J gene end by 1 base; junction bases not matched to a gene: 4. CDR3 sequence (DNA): TGCGCCAGCAGCCAGAACAGGGGGCTGTCCTACGAGCAGTACTTC. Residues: CASSQNRGLSYEQYF.

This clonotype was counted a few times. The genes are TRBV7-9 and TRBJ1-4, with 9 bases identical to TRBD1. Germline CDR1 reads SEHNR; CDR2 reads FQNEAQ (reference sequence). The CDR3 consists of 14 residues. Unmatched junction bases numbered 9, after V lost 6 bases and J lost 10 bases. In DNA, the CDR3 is TGTGCCAGCAGTCGAGGACAGGGGAGGGGAAAACTGTTTTTT. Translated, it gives CASSRGQGRGKLFF.

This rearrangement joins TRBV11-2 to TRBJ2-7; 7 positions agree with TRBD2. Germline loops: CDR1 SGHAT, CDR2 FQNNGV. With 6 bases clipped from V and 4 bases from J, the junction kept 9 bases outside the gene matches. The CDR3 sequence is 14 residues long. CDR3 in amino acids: CASSTPGLTYEQYF. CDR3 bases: TGTGCCAGCAGTACTCCGGGACTAACATACGAGCAGTACTTC.

The DNA of the CDR3 is TGCGCCAGCAGCTCGATTTTGCGTAATCAAGAGACCCAGTACTTC. It translates to CASSSILRNQETQYF. The gene calls are TRBV5-1 and TRBJ2-5; D is unclear. V gave up 3 bases and J gave up 2 bases, with 14 bases separating them. The germline gives CDR1 SGHRS, CDR2 YFSETQ. The CDR3 spans 15 residues.

The chain's CDR3 is CASSPRDSDNSPLHF. CDR3 DNA sequence: TGCGCCAGCAGCCCCCGGGACAGTGATAATTCACCCCTCCACTTT. The V call is TRBV4-3, the J call TRBJ1-6; 7 bases align to TRBD1. The CDR3 is 15 residues long. Unmatched junction bases numbered 5, after V lost 4 bases and J lost 5 bases. Per the germline V gene, CDR1 is LGHNA and CDR2 is YSLEER.

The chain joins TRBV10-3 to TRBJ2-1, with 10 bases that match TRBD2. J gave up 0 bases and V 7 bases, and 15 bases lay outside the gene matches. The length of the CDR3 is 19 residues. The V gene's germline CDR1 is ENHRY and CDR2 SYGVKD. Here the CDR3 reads CAIIPLGGAGGHSYNEQFF. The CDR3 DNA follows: TGTGCCATCATTCCACTCGGGGGAGCGGGAGGGCACTCCTACAATGAGCAGTTCTTC.

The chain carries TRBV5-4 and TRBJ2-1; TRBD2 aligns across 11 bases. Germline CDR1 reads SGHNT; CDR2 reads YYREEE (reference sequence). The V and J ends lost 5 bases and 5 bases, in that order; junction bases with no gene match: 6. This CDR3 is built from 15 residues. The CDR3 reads CASRLSGGADNEQFF. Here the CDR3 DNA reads TGTGCCAGCAGACTTAGCGGGGGGGCGGACAATGAGCAGTTCTTC. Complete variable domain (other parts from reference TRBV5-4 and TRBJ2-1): ETGVTQSPTHLIKTRGQQVTLRCSSQSGHNTVSWYQQALGQGPQFIFQYYREEENGRGNFPPRFSGLQFPNYSSELNVNALELDDSALYLCASRLSGGADNEQFFGPGTRLTVL.

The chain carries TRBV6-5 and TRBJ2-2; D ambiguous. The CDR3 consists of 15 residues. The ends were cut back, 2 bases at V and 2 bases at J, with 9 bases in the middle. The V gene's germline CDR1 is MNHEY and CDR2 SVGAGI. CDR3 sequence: CASSYRAQNTGELFF. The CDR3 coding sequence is TGTGCCAGCAGTTACAGGGCCCAAAACACCGGGGAGCTGTTTTTT.

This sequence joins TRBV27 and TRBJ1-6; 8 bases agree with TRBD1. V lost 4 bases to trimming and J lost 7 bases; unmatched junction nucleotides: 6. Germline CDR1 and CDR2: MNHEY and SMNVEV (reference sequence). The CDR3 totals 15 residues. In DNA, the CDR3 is TGTGCCAGCAGTTGGACAGGGCCTGCAAATTCACCCCTCCACTTT. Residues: CASSWTGPANSPLHF.

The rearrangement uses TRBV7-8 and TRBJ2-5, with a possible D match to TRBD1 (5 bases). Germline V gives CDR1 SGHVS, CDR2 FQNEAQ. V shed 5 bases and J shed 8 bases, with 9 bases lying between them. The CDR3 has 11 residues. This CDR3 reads CASSEQGTQYF. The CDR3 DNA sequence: TGTGCCAGCAGCGAGCAGGGCACCCAGTACTTC. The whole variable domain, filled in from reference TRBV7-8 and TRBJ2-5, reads GAGVSQSPRYKVAKRGQDVALRCDPISGHVSLFWYQQALGQGPEFLTYFQNEAQLDKSGLPSDRFFAERPEGSVSTLKIQRTQQEDSAVYLCASSEQGTQYFGPGTRLLVL.